This TCR beta chain comes out of a study of long-term antiretroviral therapy in people with HIV (dated by TCRdb to the early 2020s). Notes on the research overall: Collection of the earliest samples took place about a decade ahead of the 2015 WHO recommendation for immediate ART, at a time when ART was typically delayed until CD4 counts fell. Whether ART initiation and durable HIV suppression were associated with changes in peripheral blood TRB repertoire composition and diversity was tested in a retrospective serial study. The cohort contributed about 180 cryopreserved PBMC samples from 30 adults with confirmed HIV infection, collected serially over a mean of approximately 6 years (range 1-12). Among the 30 to 35 participants with HIV, about 11 were female. No cross-contamination during QIAcube processing turned up in test extractions that ran a monoclonal T-cell line alongside around 34 polyclonal samples. The investigation overall reported the following: Expanded TRB clones identified before ART initiation dominated the repertoire at all time points, although this dominance fluctuated and declined in many PLHIV after ART. CDR3 length ranges in HIV repertoires were narrower than in controls, and network structure suggested an antigen-experienced repertoire with only a slight naive shift after ART. Since PBMC availability was limited, sequencing covered only the TCR beta chain, with no alpha chain pairing. Because pre-ART samples had limited cell numbers, profiling was done on unsorted PBMC rather than on sorted CD4+ and CD8+ T cells. Samples dated from the mid-2000s to the late 2010s, and the ART regimens used may be less effective than current ones. Inferences about post-ART repertoire changes are limited because no data were available on ART adherence, viral resistance or therapy changes. Starting ART was linked to a significant rise in TRB diversity, yet even with long-term ART the diversity remained significantly lower than in transplant donor controls.

To be included, a participant needed at least one PBMC sample from before ART initiation plus at least two post-ART samples. Every participant with HIV received treatment in the United States of America. Before DNA extraction, cryopreserved samples containing about 0.9-10 million PBMC were thawed and washed. At the time of the earliest PBMC sample, participants with HIV were aged between about 20 and 60 years. PBMC samples were contributed by each participant from 1-4 timepoints before ART initiation and 2-8 timepoints after ART initiation, with a median of 7 samples. Serial HIV viral load, CD4+ T-cell count, ART history and demographic data were obtained for every participant. Genomic DNA was extracted from unsorted PBMC with a Qiagen kit on a QIAcube, with processing performed in batches of 12 samples. To note about this clone: Its cognate antigen has yet to be identified. Per-base qualities were not stored, and no clone one base away is much larger.

The immunoSEQ hsTCRB v3.0 assay was used at survey level resolution to sequence the TRB variable region. The target sequencing depth for TRB was roughly 35,000-50,000 T-cell genomes per sample. Pooled TRB libraries were sequenced on an Illumina MiSeq with a v3 150-cycle kit. Per the authors' processing: Repertoire analysis was performed in R inside a reproducible Nextflow workflow that covered QC, data transformation and analysis. LymphoSeq2, an R package for exploring AIRR-Seq data, was used to implement custom analyses. A few samples that produced fewer than 5000 total TRB sequences were removed, so 150 to 200 HIV repertoires were analyzed. Among the roughly 190 retained HIV repertoires, roughly 60 were collected before ART initiation and fewer than 150 were collected after ART initiation. Repertoires were downsampled to 5000 TRB nucleotide sequences, and summary statistics were averaged over 100 downsampling iterations. TRB sequences were retained for analysis only if CDR3 regions of at least seven amino acids were present. Diversity was measured with a Shannon entropy-derived clonality score and the Gini coefficient. Repertoire networks linked the top 5000 CDR3 amino acid sequences whenever two sequences differed by an edit distance of one. Antigen specificity groups and MHC restriction were predicted for TRB CDR3 amino acid sequences with GLIPH2. CDR3 amino acid sequences were matched against VDJdb and McPAS-TCR to flag known CMV, EBV, HIV or tissue antigen associations. Pre-ART, post-ART and control groups were compared with Wilcoxon signed-rank tests and Holm-Bonferroni correction. In TCRdb, the immuneACCESS table is reduced to in-frame sequences with V and J assigned. These tables do not hold every clone; where another copy was compared, an unresolved V gene accounts for under half, and the others remain unexplained. V and J calls and clone size are copied from that table; D and trimming were computed from the DNA. This sample lists approximately 27,000 clones; around 90% were detected once. The top ten hold 3% to 4.5% of the sample.

The sequence came from a woman between 18 and 30 years old with HIV. The specimen comprised unsorted PBMCs, sampled 1.8 years after starting antiretroviral therapy.

The DNA sequence is TGTGCCATCAGTGAACCAGGGATCGGCAATCAGCCCCAGCATTTT. The translation is CAISEPGIGNQPQHF. Rearrangement joined TRBV10-3 to TRBJ1-5, with TRBD1 as a weak D call on 5 bases. Including the terminal cysteine and phenylalanine, the CDR3 comprises 15 residues. Of all the DNA, just the CDR3 is kept, 45 bases in frame from base 1. V loses 3 bases of germline sequence and J loses 2 bases, and the interval between the two ends is 11 bases. CDR1 ENHRY and CDR2 SYGVKD are derived from the germline V gene.